The 18 T cell receptor beta chains presented below share a single source sample, sequenced in a study of CD8 T cells in ankylosing spondylitis. Findings and caveats of the study: Within ankylosing spondylitis blood, a TCR beta motif made up of under 10 highly homologous variants appeared to be characteristic.

No cognate antigen is known for these TCRs. Using its own MiXCR run on the 5' RACE reads, TCRdb lists one record per CDR3 protein. The repertoire holds roughly 490,000 distinct CDR3 sequences, with about 5.2% as singletons. The sample was blood, either unsorted or a sorted T cell fraction (not recorded which). The receptors come from a male donor with ankylosing spondylitis.

This clonotype was seen a few times. The rearrangement uses TRBV7-6 and TRBJ2-3, with 7 bases fitting TRBD1. The CDR3 spans 15 residues. Germline loops: CDR1 SGHVS, CDR2 FNYEAQ. Trimming removed 5 bases from V and 3 bases from J; junction bases left unmatched: 8. The CDR3 spells CASSRRGSRTDTQYF. Written as DNA, the CDR3 is TGTGCCAGCAGCCGCAGGGGGTCTAGAACAGATACGCAGTATTTT.

This clonotype was picked up many times. The chain links TRBV20-1 to TRBJ2-3, with D unresolved. The CDR3 has 11 residues. Trimming stripped 2 bases from V and 6 bases from J, with 6 bases between. Per the germline V gene, CDR1 is DFQATT and CDR2 is SNEGSKA (reference sequence). The CDR3 nucleotides read TGCAGTGCTAGATCAAGGGATACGCAGTATTTT. Protein product: CSARSRDTQYF.

This clonotype was detected ten times or more. CDR3 region: CASSLAGQGTYNEQFF. DNA for the CDR3: TGCGCCAGCAGCTTGGCTGGGCAGGGCACCTACAATGAGCAGTTCTTC. The V gene is TRBV5-1, the J gene TRBJ2-1, with D possibly being TRBD1 (5 bases). The length of the CDR3 is 16 residues. Germline assignment: CDR1 SGHRS and CDR2 YFSETQ. V lost 0 bases to trimming and J lost 2 bases, with 12 bases between them.

This clonotype was seen repeatedly, ten times or more. The genes are TRBV20-1 and TRBJ1-3, with a possible D match to TRBD1 (5 bases). Trimming took 3 bases from V and 8 from J, leaving 14 bases between them. Germline CDR1 reads DFQATT; CDR2 reads SNEGSKA (reference sequence). The CDR3 sequence is 13 residues long. CDR3 protein: CSASRGAEDTIYF. DNA for the CDR3: TGCAGTGCTAGTAGGGGCGCTGAAGACACCATATATTTT.

This clonotype was counted many times. The V call is TRBV7-2, the J call TRBJ1-2, with a weak D call TRBD1 (5 bases). Germline CDR1 is SGHTA and CDR2 is FQGNSA. The CDR3 has 14 residues. V was cut by 5 bases and J by 3 bases, with 13 bases left in between. The CDR3: CASSLRDGYYGYTF. CDR3 DNA sequence: TGTGCCAGCAGCCTCCGGGACGGTTACTATGGCTACACCTTC.

This clonotype was observed many times. The gene calls are TRBV20-1 and TRBJ2-7; D not certain. This CDR3 region has 14 residues. The V and J ends lost 2 bases and 2 bases respectively, with 13 bases between them. Germline V lookup: CDR1 DFQATT, CDR2 SNEGSKA (reference sequence). CDR3 region: CSARSLRKAYEQYF. The CDR3 region has the DNA TGCAGTGCTAGATCCTTGCGAAAAGCCTACGAGCAGTACTTC.

This clonotype was counted only a few times. The chain combines TRBV4-3 with TRBJ2-5; D unclear. V dropped 1 base and J dropped 1 base, with 10 bases sitting between them. The CDR3 consists of 15 residues. Germline V lookup: CDR1 LGHNA, CDR2 YSLEER. The CDR3: CASSQGMTLQETQYF. The DNA of the CDR3 is TGCGCCAGCAGCCAAGGAATGACTCTCCAAGAGACCCAGTACTTC.

This clonotype came up many times. This sequence joins TRBV9 and TRBJ1-1; D is unclear. CDR1 SGDLS and CDR2 YYNGEE come from the germline V gene. There are 14 residues in the CDR3. The V end was cut by 6 bases, the J end by 1 base, with 13 bases between. CDR3 bases: TGTGCCAGCACGAGTGCGGCGGAGAACACTGAAGCTTTCTTT. It is translated as CASTSAAENTEAFF.

This clonotype was detected a few times. V is TRBV3-1 and J is TRBJ2-1, with D perhaps TRBD1 or TRBD2 (5 bases each). V lost 4 bases, J lost 10 bases, and 11 bases lay in between. The germline gives CDR1 LGHDT, CDR2 YNNKEL (reference sequence). This CDR3 is built from 12 residues. DNA of the CDR3: TGTGCCAGCAGCCTGGGGGTCCTGGAGCAGTTCTTC. It specifies CASSLGVLEQFF.

CDR3 nucleotide sequence: TGCGCCAGCAGCTCACTAGCGGGAGTAGGGGAGCAGTACTTC. This codes for CASSSLAGVGEQYF. The chain employs TRBV5-1 and TRBJ2-7; the match to TRBD2 covers 11 bases. The V and J ends lost 3 bases and 7 bases, in that order; junction bases with no gene match: 6. This CDR3 is built from 14 residues. Germline CDR1 and CDR2: SGHRS and YFSETQ.

Many counts were recorded for this clonotype. This chain connects TRBV9 to TRBJ1-6; 9 bases map to TRBD1. Germline V gene sequence: CDR1 SGDLS, CDR2 YYNGEE. V lost 2 bases and J lost 4; bases outside the gene matches: 1. This CDR3 has 15 amino acids. Written as DNA, the CDR3 is TGTGCCAGCAGCGTGGGACAGGGTTATAATTCACCCCTCCACTTT. This codes for CASSVGQGYNSPLHF.

This clonotype was counted only a few times. V and J are TRBV5-1 and TRBJ2-1; 13 bases agree with TRBD2. The CDR3 runs to 15 residues. Germline V gene data show CDR1 as SGHRS and CDR2 as YFSETQ. J was trimmed by 8 bases and V by 2 bases; bases with no gene match: 4. CDR3 DNA: TGCGCCAGCAGCTTAGGGACTAGCGGGGTTGATGAGCAGTTCTTC. It yields the protein CASSLGTSGVDEQFF.

This clonotype came up many times. This chain's CDR3 is CASSSLGENTEAFF. The CDR3 DNA reads TGTGCCAGCAGCTCTCTCGGAGAGAACACTGAAGCTTTCTTT. The chain links TRBV5-4 to TRBJ1-1; D is undetermined. Trimming stripped 3 bases from V and 1 base from J, with 10 bases between. The CDR3 length is 14 residues. Germline CDR1 and CDR2: SGHNT and YYREEE (reference sequence).

Many counts were recorded for this clonotype. The chain employs TRBV7-2 and TRBJ2-2; TRBD1 is a possible D gene (6 bases). Per the germline V gene, CDR1 is SGHTA and CDR2 is FQGNSA. Trimming removed 5 bases at V and 0 bases at J, with 10 bases between. The CDR3 has 15 residues. This CDR3 reads CASSPRTANTGELFF. The CDR3 DNA reads as TGTGCCAGCAGCCCAAGGACAGCGAACACCGGGGAGCTGTTTTTT.

This clonotype showed up just a few times. The rearrangement joins TRBV24-1 to TRBJ2-3; a possible D gene is TRBD2 (5 bases). The CDR3 length is 16 residues. Germline V gene sequence: CDR1 KGHDR, CDR2 SFDVKD. V was clipped by 3 bases and J by 3 bases, with 15 bases between them. The CDR3 DNA reads TGTGCCACCAGTGATGTAGGTTCGGGGAGAACAGATACGCAGTATTTT. Its protein product is CATSDVGSGRTDTQYF.

Many counts were recorded for this clonotype. The chain has TRBV28 and TRBJ2-7; TRBD1 is a possible D gene (5 bases). V was trimmed by 7 bases and J by 6 bases, leaving 25 bases between them. Germline V gene lookup returns CDR1 MDHEN and CDR2 SYDVKM. This CDR3 spans 16 amino acids. The CDR3 region has the DNA TGTGCCAGCACCCTGACCAAGGGGCGAGGATTTGGCGAGCAGTACTTC. Protein product: CASTLTKGRGFGEQYF.

In its sample, this clonotype was seen many times. The V and J genes are TRBV5-1 and TRBJ1-2, with 8 bases identical to TRBD1. Trimming at V came to 1 base and at J to 2 bases, leaving 1 base not matched to a gene. The CDR3 is 14 amino acids. Germline V gives CDR1 SGHRS, CDR2 YFSETQ. CDR3 amino acids: CASSLRQGNYGYTF. The CDR3 bases are TGCGCCAGCAGCTTGAGACAGGGGAACTATGGCTACACCTTC.

There are many counts of this clonotype. The chain joins TRBV30 to TRBJ2-5; D is unresolved. Trimming stripped 2 bases from V and 5 bases from J, with 6 bases between. CDR1 and CDR2 from the germline V gene are GTSNPN and SVGIG (reference sequence). The CDR3 covers 11 residues. CDR3 in DNA: TGTGCCTGGAGTATATGGGAGACCCAGTACTTC. Translation: CAWSIWETQYF. The full variable domain, its missing parts supplied by reference TRBV30 and TRBJ2-5, is SQTIHQWPATLVQPVGSPLSLECTVEGTSNPNLYWYRQAAGRGLQLLFYSVGIGQISSEVPQNLSASRPQDRQFILSSKKLLLSDSGFYLCAWSIWETQYFGPGTRLLVL.